This is a list of T cell receptor beta chains from one sample in a study of T cell repertoires in urothelial bladder cancer. Method: immunoSEQ multiplex PCR; TCRdb's copy keeps in-frame clones and lacks some. Among 13,000 or so clones listed, 66% were seen once. Sequenced input: tumor-infiltrating cells from bladder cancer. These receptors were obtained from a human donor with urothelial carcinoma. Each CDR3 is given with its conserved first and last residue. The D gene is left open where the match is weak. A clone size is listed for some rows: how often the clone was seen (once, few, many), or a class if it is expanded.

DNA,CDR3,V,J,size,D
TGCGCCAGCGGGACAGGGGGCTGGGACGGGGAGCTGTTTTTT,CASGTGGWDGELFF,TRBV4-1,TRBJ2-2,few,TRBD1
TGTGCCAGCAGCCACCGGGACGACACAGATACGCAGTATTTT,CASSHRDDTDTQYF,TRBV4-2,TRBJ2-3,NA,NA
TGTGCCAGCAACTACACTTTTCGGGGGGGCTCAGATACGCAGTATTTT,CASNYTFRGGSDTQYF,TRBV21-1,TRBJ2-3,NA,NA
TGCGCCAGCAGCTTGGAAAGCGGGGGACCTTACAATGAGCAGTTCTTC,CASSLESGGPYNEQFF,TRBV5-1,TRBJ2-1,NA,TRBD2
TGCGCCAGCAGCCAAGTGGTGGCATCTCAAGAGACCCAGTACTTC,CASSQVVASQETQYF,TRBV4-3,TRBJ2-5,few,NA
TGTGCCAGCAAAGGGGTCTATGGAAACACCATATATTTT,CASKGVYGNTIYF,TRBV14,TRBJ1-3,few,NA
TGTGCCAGCAGCTTAGGACTAGCGGGGGCAGATACGCAGTATTTT,CASSLGLAGADTQYF,TRBV11-2,TRBJ2-3,NA,TRBD2
TGCGCCAGCAGCCAAGATGTGACAGCCCGACAGGGAACCACCGGGGAGCTGTTTTTT,CASSQDVTARQGTTGELFF,TRBV4-3,TRBJ2-2,NA,TRBD1
TGTGCCTGGACAGCGAACACCGGGGAGCTGTTTTTT,CAWTANTGELFF,TRBV30,TRBJ2-2,NA,NA
TGTGCCAGCAGCTTAGGTCTCCTCGGGCGGGGGGAGAACACAGATACGCAGTATTTT,CASSLGLLGRGENTDTQYF,TRBV7-6,TRBJ2-3,NA,TRBD2
TGCAGCGCTACCATCGAAGGGAACACCATATATTTT,CSATIEGNTIYF,TRBV29-1,TRBJ1-3,few,NA
TGTGCCAGCTCCCACGGACTAGCGGGGGGGCAGTCCTACGAGCAGTACTTC,CASSHGLAGGQSYEQYF,TRBV5-6,TRBJ2-7,NA,TRBD2
TGTGCCAGCTCACCAGGGGGGTTCCACGAGCAGTACTTC,CASSPGGFHEQYF,TRBV18,TRBJ2-7,NA,NA
TGTGCCAGCAGTGAAGGAGGGTTTGGTTCACCCCTCCACTTT,CASSEGGFGSPLHF,TRBV6-4,TRBJ1-6,few,NA
TGTGCCAGCAGAACGACAGGGGGTTCAGGTGGCTACACCTTC,CASRTTGGSGGYTF,TRBV6-5,TRBJ1-2,NA,TRBD1
TGTGCCAGTTTTACAGGGGGCCTGGGAAACACCATATATTTT,CASFTGGLGNTIYF,TRBV19,TRBJ1-3,NA,TRBD1
TGTGCCGTAACAGGACCCTACTCTGGAAACACCATATATTTT,CAVTGPYSGNTIYF,TRBV30,TRBJ1-3,NA,NA
TGTGCCAGCAGCCCAACGGGCACCGGGGAGCTGTTTTTT,CASSPTGTGELFF,TRBV7-3,TRBJ2-2,few,NA
TGTGCCAGCAGCAAAGTTCGGTCCAATCAGCCCCAGCATTTT,CASSKVRSNQPQHF,TRBV21-1,TRBJ1-5,NA,NA
TGTGCCGTACGGCCTAGCGGGGGGGCCAAAGATACGCAGTATTTT,CAVRPSGGAKDTQYF,TRBV10-3,TRBJ2-3,NA,TRBD2
TGTGCCAGCAGTTACGACGGGACCGGGGAGCTGTTTTTT,CASSYDGTGELFF,TRBV6-5,TRBJ2-2,NA,NA
TGCGCCAGCACCCCCGGGCCCCGAGCCACTGAAGCTTTCTTT,CASTPGPRATEAFF,TRBV5-1,TRBJ1-1,few,NA
TGTGCCAGCGGAGGACTAGCGGGGGGGGTCGCTAGCACAGATACGCAGTATTTT,CASGGLAGGVASTDTQYF,TRBV28,TRBJ2-3,NA,TRBD2
TGTGCCAGCAGCTTAGTACAGGGGACGCTGAACACTGAAGCTTTCTTT,CASSLVQGTLNTEAFF,TRBV13,TRBJ1-1,NA,TRBD1
TGTGCCAGCAATCCGGGACTAGCCCAAGAGACCCAGTACTTC,CASNPGLAQETQYF,TRBV5-5,TRBJ2-5,once,TRBD2
TGTGCCTGGAACCTACCAGGTCGACACAATTCACCCCTCCACTTT,CAWNLPGRHNSPLHF,TRBV30,TRBJ1-6,NA,NA
TGCGCCAGCAGCTTGCGGGCAGACTATGGCTACACCTTC,CASSLRADYGYTF,TRBV5-1,TRBJ1-2,NA,NA
TGTGCCAGTAGTGGGACTAGCGGGGGCAGGAACGAGCAGTACTTC,CASSGTSGGRNEQYF,TRBV19,TRBJ2-7,NA,TRBD2
TGCGCCAGCAGCCAAGGAGGGGTAGAGCAGTACTTC,CASSQGGVEQYF,TRBV4-1,TRBJ2-7,few,NA
TGCGCCAGCAGCGGGGACAGGGTGACAGATACGCAGTATTTT,CASSGDRVTDTQYF,TRBV5-1,TRBJ2-3,NA,TRBD1
TGTGCCAGCAGGGTTACACAGGCCACAGATACGCAGTATTTT,CASRVTQATDTQYF,TRBV2,TRBJ2-3,NA,NA
TGTGCCAGCACCAGACAGGGTTTGGCAGATACGCAGTATTTT,CASTRQGLADTQYF,TRBV6-5,TRBJ2-3,medium-sized,TRBD1
TGTGCCAGTAGTCGGACAGGGATCGGCGACGAGCAGTACTTC,CASSRTGIGDEQYF,TRBV19,TRBJ2-7,NA,TRBD1
TGTGCCTGGACTAGGGACAGGGATCAGCCCCAGCATTTT,CAWTRDRDQPQHF,TRBV30,TRBJ1-5,few,TRBD1
TGTGCCAGCAGGGGACAGGGGGCGTTGTACGAGCAGTACTTC,CASRGQGALYEQYF,TRBV6-5,TRBJ2-7,NA,TRBD1